One and the same sample provided the 32 T cell receptor beta chains below, sequenced in a study of EBV T-cell therapy then PD-1 blockade in nasopharyngeal carcinoma. Antigen specificity for these receptors is unknown. Some clones are missing from TCRdb's copy, which holds only in-frame ones; the method was immunoSEQ multiplex PCR. The data contain about 17,000 clones, over 70% of them singletons. Noted treatment: AdE1-LMPpoly-expanded autologous EBV-specific T-cell therapy followed by anti-PD-1 nivolumab. The material sequenced was CD8+ T cells from blood, taken at day 0 from a patient whose treatment included autologous EBV-specific T cells and nivolumab. These receptors came from a man aged 35 to 55 with nasopharyngeal carcinoma.

The chain has TRBV4-1 and TRBJ1-2; D gene ambiguous. Trimming took 0 bases from V and 2 from J, leaving 4 bases between them. CDR3 size: 13 residues. Germline CDR1 MGHRA, CDR2 YSYEKL. The CDR3 bases are TGCGCCAGCAGCCAAGACAGGAACTATGGCTACACCTTC. It is translated as CASSQDRNYGYTF.

This sequence joins TRBV9 and TRBJ2-1; tentatively, D is TRBD2 (5 bases). This CDR3 is 14 amino acids long. Germline CDR1 is SGDLS and CDR2 is YYNGEE. V gave up 4 bases and J gave up 6 bases, with 14 bases separating them. The CDR3 DNA sequence: TGTGCCAGCAGCCATTTGAGCGGTATCAATGAGCAGTTCTTC. As protein: CASSHLSGINEQFF.

This clone has just one count. CDR3 sequence: CASSQVWGGGQGRGQPQHF. The CDR3 DNA follows: TGCGCCAGCAGCCAAGTCTGGGGCGGGGGACAGGGACGAGGGCAGCCCCAGCATTTT. The chain has TRBV4-1 and TRBJ1-5; 9 bases map to TRBD1. Germline V gene lookup returns CDR1 MGHRA and CDR2 YSYEKL. J was trimmed by 7 bases and V by 1 base; bases with no gene match: 17. This CDR3 spans 19 amino acids.

CDR3 DNA: TGTGCCAGCAGCTTAGCCGCCAGTTACGAGCAGTACTTC. Encoded protein: CASSLAASYEQYF. The gene calls are TRBV11-1 and TRBJ2-7; D not resolved. From germline, CDR1 is SGHAT and CDR2 FQDESV (reference sequence). This CDR3 has 13 amino acids. V lost 0 bases and J lost 4, with 7 bases in between.

V usage is TRBV7-8 and J usage is TRBJ1-1; D remains unclear. The CDR3 is 13 amino acids. Germline V CDR1 and CDR2: SGHVS, FQNEAQ. V lost 5 bases and J lost 0, with 7 bases in between. The CDR3 sequence is CASSRHLNTEAFF. CDR3 in DNA: TGTGCCAGCAGCCGGCATTTGAACACTGAAGCTTTCTTT.

This chain links TRBV5-1 with TRBJ2-1, with 8 bases that match TRBD1. CDR1 and CDR2 (germline): SGHRS, YFSETQ. The length of the CDR3 is 17 residues. V was pared by 1 base and J by 10 bases, with 16 bases of the junction left unmatched. The DNA for the CDR3 is TGCGCCAGCAGCTTGAACTCCGAGGGCAGGGGGCTTGGGGAGCAGTTCTTC. It translates to CASSLNSEGRGLGEQFF. Full variable domain (missing parts from reference TRBV5-1 and TRBJ2-1): KAGVTQTPRYLIKTRGQQVTLSCSPISGHRSVSWYQQTPGQGLQFLFEYFSETQRNKGNFPGRFSGRQFSNSRSEMNVSTLELGDSALYLCASSLNSEGRGLGEQFFGPGTRLTVL.

The chain has TRBV19 and TRBJ1-1, with D possibly TRBD1 on 5 matching bases. V dropped 5 bases and J dropped 0 bases, with 13 bases sitting between them. CDR1 and CDR2 (germline): LNHDA, SQIVND (reference sequence). The CDR3 is 15 residues long. The CDR3 loop is CASSWTSMLNTEAFF. In DNA, the CDR3 is TGTGCCAGTAGTTGGACATCGATGCTGAACACTGAAGCTTTCTTT.

This chain joins TRBV30 and TRBJ1-6; D unclear. CDR3 size: 15 residues. With 0 bases removed from V and 10 bases from J, the gap between germline ends came to 16 bases. Per germline, CDR1 GTSNPN and CDR2 SVGIG (reference sequence). CDR3 bases: TGTGCCTGGAGTGTAGAAGGAGGGCGAGGGTCACCCCTCCACTTT. Protein sequence: CAWSVEGGRGSPLHF.

This clone was detected once. This rearrangement joins TRBV6-1 to TRBJ2-1, with TRBD2 as a possible D gene (5 bases). This CDR3 has 15 amino acids. Deletions cut 0 bases from V and 2 bases from J, with 8 bases between. CDR1 is MNHNS and CDR2 is SASEGT in the germline V gene. DNA of the CDR3: TGTGCCAGCAGTGAAGCCGGGGTGCCCTACAATGAGCAGTTCTTC. It encodes CASSEAGVPYNEQFF.

The rearrangement uses TRBV6-2 or TRBV6-3 and TRBJ2-1; D not certain. V gave up 2 bases and J gave up 5 bases, with 10 bases separating them. Germline V gene lookup returns CDR1 MNHEY and CDR2 SVGEGT. This CDR3 is built from 14 residues. The DNA of the CDR3 is TGTGCCAGCAGTTACCTCCAGAGAAACAATGAGCAGTTCTTC. Protein: CASSYLQRNNEQFF.

The chain has TRBV19 and TRBJ2-7; D not certain. There are 13 residues in the CDR3. The V and J ends lost 3 bases and 3 bases respectively, with 9 bases between them. Germline values: CDR1 LNHDA, CDR2 SQIVND (reference sequence). This CDR3 is CASSIWQDYEQYF. The CDR3 bases are TGTGCCAGTAGTATCTGGCAGGACTACGAGCAGTACTTC.

The CDR3 sequence is CASSLNFRGLTEAFF. In DNA form, the CDR3 reads TGTGCCAGCAGTTTAAACTTCAGGGGGCTTACTGAAGCTTTCTTT. This sequence joins TRBV6-5 and TRBJ1-1, with 8 nucleotides matching TRBD1. The V segment lost 4 bases and the J segment 5 bases; nucleotides outside the gene matches: 9. The CDR3 has 15 amino acids. Germline values: CDR1 MNHEY, CDR2 SVGAGI.

The genes are TRBV4-3 and TRBJ2-2; TRBD2 might be the D (6 bases). Germline values: CDR1 LGHNA, CDR2 YSLEER. The CDR3 extends over 19 amino acids. V dropped 0 bases and J dropped 6 bases, with 23 bases sitting between them. The CDR3 is CASSQDVLQRVDVSGELFF. CDR3 nucleotides: TGCGCCAGCAGCCAAGATGTGCTTCAGCGGGTAGATGTTTCCGGGGAGCTGTTTTTT.

The chain uses TRBV7-9 and TRBJ2-7; 7 nucleotides agree with TRBD2. CDR3 length: 14 amino acids. Germline assignment: CDR1 SEHNR and CDR2 FQNEAQ (reference sequence). The junction had 10 bases not matched to a gene; V was cut back by 5 bases and J by 6 bases. The CDR3 region has the DNA TGTGCCAGCAGCGGCTCTGGGAGGGATGTCGAGCAGTACTTC. Translating gives CASSGSGRDVEQYF.

The rearrangement uses TRBV3-1 (or the pseudogene TRBV3-2) and TRBJ1-3; D perhaps matches TRBD1 (5 bases). The germline V and J ends were trimmed by 1 base and 6 bases, with 19 bases remaining between them. Germline assignment: CDR1 LGHDT and CDR2 YNNKEL (reference sequence). The CDR3 has 17 amino acids. The CDR3 sequence: CASSQALPGHLVNTIYF. Here the CDR3 DNA reads TGTGCCAGCAGCCAAGCGCTCCCCGGACACCTCGTAAACACCATATATTTT.

This clone was detected only a few times. The CDR3 coding sequence is TGTGCCAGCAGCTTAAACCCTGGAGATTCACCCCTCCACTTT. Protein sequence: CASSLNPGDSPLHF. The genes are TRBV7-6 and TRBJ1-6; D call uncertain. The germline V gene has CDR1 SGHVS and CDR2 FNYEAQ. The CDR3 consists of 14 residues. V shed 2 bases and J shed 8 bases, with 10 bases lying between them.

CDR3 nucleotides: TGTGCCACCAGCAGAGGATCAATACAGGGGAGCCACGAGCAGTACTTC. Translating it yields CATSRGSIQGSHEQYF. The rearrangement links TRBV15 to TRBJ2-7, with 7 bases matching TRBD1. The CDR3 consists of 16 residues. The ends lost 1 base at V and 5 bases at J; junction bases unmatched: 11. CDR1 LNHNV and CDR2 YYDKDF come from the germline V gene (reference sequence). Full variable domain (remainder filled in from reference TRBV15 and TRBJ2-7): DAMVIQNPRYQVTQFGKPVTLSCSQTLNHNVMYWYQQKSSQAPKLLFHYYDKDFNNEADTPDNFQSRRPNTSFCFLDIRSPGLGDTAMYLCATSRGSIQGSHEQYFGPGTRLTVT.

This rearrangement joins TRBV4-3 to TRBJ2-2, with D unresolved. The germline V gene encodes CDR1 LGHNA and CDR2 YSLEER. Between the trimmed V and J ends, which lost 0 bases and 0 bases, there was a span of 11 bases. The CDR3 loop spans 17 amino acids. The CDR3 DNA sequence: TGCGCCAGCAGCCAAGATTCCCCGGGTGCGAACACCGGGGAGCTGTTTTTT. This encodes CASSQDSPGANTGELFF.

J is TRBJ1-1 and V is TRBV6-2 or TRBV6-3; 9 bases agree with TRBD1. The CDR3 runs 15 residues. The V segment lost 3 bases and the J segment 5 bases; nucleotides outside the gene matches: 7. Germline loops: CDR1 MNHEY, CDR2 SVGEGT. CDR3 loop: CASSYGDRVETEAFF. The CDR3 bases are TGTGCCAGCAGTTATGGGGACAGGGTCGAGACTGAAGCTTTCTTT.

This rearrangement joins TRBV7-6 to TRBJ2-3; maybe TRBD2 (6 bases). Trimming pared 2 bases from V and 0 bases from J, leaving 18 bases between. Germline CDR1 SGHVS, CDR2 FNYEAQ. CDR3 length: 18 residues. CDR3 amino acids: CASSLYPTGGVSTDTQYF. CDR3 DNA sequence: TGTGCCAGCAGCTTATATCCGACCGGCGGGGTTAGCACAGATACGCAGTATTTT.

J is TRBJ2-2 and V is TRBV3-1 (or the pseudogene TRBV3-2); 7 nucleotides match TRBD1. Germline values: CDR1 LGHDT, CDR2 YNNKEL (reference sequence). Unmatched junction bases numbered 3, after V lost 5 bases and J lost 3 bases. The CDR3 spans 14 residues. The CDR3 reads CASSAQGDTGELFF. The CDR3 nucleotides read TGTGCCAGCAGCGCGCAGGGGGACACCGGGGAGCTGTTTTTT.

The chain is built from TRBV7-2 and TRBJ2-3; the match to TRBD1 covers 7 bases. CDR3 length equals 16 residues. Germline trimming cut 2 bases from V and 2 bases from J; bases unmatched to any gene: 7. The germline V gene encodes CDR1 SGHTA and CDR2 FQGNSA. CDR3 DNA sequence: TGTGCCAGCAGCTTAACACCGGGACAGATCACAGATACGCAGTATTTT. Its translation is CASSLTPGQITDTQYF. Complete variable domain (other parts from reference TRBV7-2 and TRBJ2-3): GAGVSQSPSNKVTEKGKDVELRCDPISGHTALYWYRQSLGQGLEFLIYFQGNSAPDKSGLPSDRFSAERTGGSVSTLTIQRTQQEDSAVYLCASSLTPGQITDTQYFGPGTRLTVL.

This clone is a singleton in its sample. The V call is TRBV9, the J call TRBJ1-2; 11 bases align to TRBD1. The CDR3 sequence is 15 residues long. Unmatched junction bases numbered 7, after V lost 4 bases and J lost 5 bases. The germline V gene has CDR1 SGDLS and CDR2 YYNGEE. The CDR3 region is CASSPGTGGWYGYTF. For the CDR3, the DNA is TGTGCCAGCAGCCCCGGGACAGGGGGTTGGTATGGCTACACCTTC.

The J gene is TRBJ2-1, the V gene TRBV4-1; 12 bases align to TRBD2. Per germline, CDR1 MGHRA and CDR2 YSYEKL. V gave up 3 bases and J gave up 7 bases; unmatched junction bases: 7. The CDR3 has 16 residues. The CDR3 DNA is TGCGCCAGCAGCCACCTACTAGCGGGGGGTGCTAATGAGCAGTTCTTC. Its protein product is CASSHLLAGGANEQFF.

V usage is TRBV9 and J usage is TRBJ2-7; the match to TRBD2 covers 7 bases. This CDR3 contains 12 residues. The V gene's germline CDR1 is SGDLS and CDR2 YYNGEE. V lost 7 bases to trimming and J lost 2 bases; unmatched junction nucleotides: 3. CDR3: CASGEGTYEQYF. CDR3 nucleotides: TGTGCCAGCGGGGAGGGGACCTACGAGCAGTACTTC.

This sequence joins TRBV7-8 and TRBJ1-2; the match to TRBD1 covers 7 bases. Trimming cost V 4 bases and J 3 bases; bases outside gene matches: 5. The germline gives CDR1 SGHVS, CDR2 FQNEAQ. The CDR3 has 14 amino acids. In DNA, the CDR3 is TGTGCCAGCAGCTACCGGGACAGCCACTATGGCTACACCTTC. The encoded protein is CASSYRDSHYGYTF.

This chain links TRBV30 with TRBJ2-3; no clear D. V was trimmed by 0 bases and J by 2 bases, leaving 9 bases between them. The CDR3 loop spans 14 amino acids. Germline assignment: CDR1 GTSNPN and CDR2 SVGIG (reference sequence). DNA of the CDR3: TGTGCCTGGAGTGTACTCAGTGCCACAGATACGCAGTATTTT. It encodes CAWSVLSATDTQYF.

The genes are TRBV6-1 and TRBJ2-7; possible D gene TRBD1, 7 bases. The germline V gene encodes CDR1 MNHNS and CDR2 SASEGT. Trimming shortened V by 2 bases and J by 1 base, and 15 bases separated the two germline ends. The CDR3 covers 16 residues. The CDR3 DNA follows: TGTGCCAGCAGTGAATGGGGACTCAGGGGGTCCTACGAGCAGTACTTC. Its protein product is CASSEWGLRGSYEQYF.

The chain has TRBV27 and TRBJ2-3; 9 positions match TRBD2. The CDR3 spans 14 residues. Germline assignment: CDR1 MNHEY and CDR2 SMNVEV (reference sequence). V was clipped by 8 bases and J by 5 bases; unmatched bases: 8. CDR3: CASSGLAEIDTQYF. The CDR3 region has the DNA TGTGCCAGCTCGGGACTAGCTGAAATAGATACGCAGTATTTT.

This chain joins TRBV9 and TRBJ2-1; a weak D match, TRBD2 (6 bases). CDR3 length equals 15 residues. V dropped 3 bases and J dropped 9 bases, with 19 bases sitting between them. The germline V gene encodes CDR1 SGDLS and CDR2 YYNGEE. This chain's CDR3 is CASSAGGAGSGEQFF. Here the CDR3 DNA reads TGTGCCAGCAGCGCCGGAGGGGCAGGGTCGGGTGAGCAGTTCTTC.

This clone is judged medium-sized. The chain couples TRBV27 to TRBJ2-2, with TRBD1 matching over 7 bases. Germline CDR1 and CDR2: MNHEY and SMNVEV (reference sequence). The CDR3 has 12 amino acids. Trimming cost V 7 bases and J 7 bases; bases outside gene matches: 3. The CDR3 DNA is TGTGCCAGCACAGGACAGGACGGGGAGCTGTTTTTT. This encodes CASTGQDGELFF.

J is TRBJ1-5 and V is TRBV27; 7 bases are shared with TRBD1. V dropped 6 bases and J dropped 7; count of bases not matched to a gene: 15. Germline V gene lookup returns CDR1 MNHEY and CDR2 SMNVEV (reference sequence). The CDR3 length is 16 residues. In nucleotides, the CDR3 is TGTGCCAGCAGCCCGCTTGGTGGCAGGGGGGAACAGCCCCAGCATTTT. It translates to CASSPLGGRGEQPQHF.